These T cell receptor beta chains were read from a single sample in a study of cytomegalovirus exposure and HLA in healthy donors. Profiling relied on immunoSEQ multiplex PCR, and the TCRdb table lists in-frame clones only, not all of them. The data hold about 180,000 clones, with around nine tenths observed a single time. Specimen: PBMCs. The receptor source for this set is a man aged 18 to 29 in good health and CMV-seropositive. Each CDR3 is given with its conserved first and last residue.

v_gene	j_gene	CDR3aa
TRBV13	TRBJ1-5	CASSLGQGYNQPQHF
TRBV5-1	TRBJ1-5	CASSPIAGNQPQHF
TRBV5-1	TRBJ1-1	CASSLSWGNTEAFF
TRBV4-2	TRBJ2-1	CASGADGGGPRRFF
TRBV4-3	TRBJ2-7	CASSQDRGYEQYF
TRBV10-3	TRBJ1-4	CAISEDRGVEKLFF
TRBV7-2	TRBJ2-2	CASSPLAGPNTGELFF
TRBV18	TRBJ2-3	CASSPSPTLGADTQYF
TRBV1	TRBJ2-7	CTSSQDRGEPLRKPYEQYF
TRBV7-9	TRBJ2-3	CASSLVEARETQYF
TRBV7-2	TRBJ2-7	CASSPGTSESYEQYF